The source of this TCR beta chain is a study of T-cell reconstitution after alpha-beta-depleted transplantation in children. Study-wide findings and caveats: There were reportedly several hundred expanded graft clones from which alpha-beta T cells came about two months after transplant.

This clonotype was detected a few times. Its antigen is unidentified. Trimming cost V 3 bases and J 4 bases, with 18 bases left between them. The CDR3 has 17 amino acids. For TCRbeta, the library was prepared with unique molecular identifiers. From the PCR reads, TCRdb called clonotypes with MiXCR, one entry per CDR3 protein. The data show fewer than 550,000 distinct CDR3 sequences, 15% to 20% seen once. The receptor was isolated from a boy under three years old who had a stem cell transplant for Wiskott-Aldrich syndrome, so the T cells may come from the graft donor. Sequencing was performed on PBMCs, mostly from graft donor cells, taken 360 days after TCRalphabeta/CD19-depleted stem cell transplant. The V and J genes are TRBV12-3 or TRBV12-4 and TRBJ2-2; possibly TRBD1 for D (7 bases). CDR3 coding DNA: TGTGCCAGCAGTTTGGAGGGACTCAGGGGGTCCACCGGGGAGCTGTTTTTT. Amino acid sequence: CASSLEGLRGSTGELFF.